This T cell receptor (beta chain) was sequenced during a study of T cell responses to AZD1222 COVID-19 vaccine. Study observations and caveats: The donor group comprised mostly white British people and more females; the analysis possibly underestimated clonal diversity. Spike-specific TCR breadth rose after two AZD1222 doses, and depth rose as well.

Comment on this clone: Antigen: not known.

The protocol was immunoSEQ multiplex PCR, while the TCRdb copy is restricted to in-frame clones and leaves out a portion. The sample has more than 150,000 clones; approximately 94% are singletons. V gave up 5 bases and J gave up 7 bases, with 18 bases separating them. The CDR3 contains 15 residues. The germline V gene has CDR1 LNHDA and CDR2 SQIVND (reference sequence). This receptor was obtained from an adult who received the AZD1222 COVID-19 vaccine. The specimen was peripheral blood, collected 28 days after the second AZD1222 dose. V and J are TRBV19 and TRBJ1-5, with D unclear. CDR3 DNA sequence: TGTGCCAGTAGTTTTAGGGCATTGCCCGGGCAGCCCCAGCATTTT. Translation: CASSFRALPGQPQHF.